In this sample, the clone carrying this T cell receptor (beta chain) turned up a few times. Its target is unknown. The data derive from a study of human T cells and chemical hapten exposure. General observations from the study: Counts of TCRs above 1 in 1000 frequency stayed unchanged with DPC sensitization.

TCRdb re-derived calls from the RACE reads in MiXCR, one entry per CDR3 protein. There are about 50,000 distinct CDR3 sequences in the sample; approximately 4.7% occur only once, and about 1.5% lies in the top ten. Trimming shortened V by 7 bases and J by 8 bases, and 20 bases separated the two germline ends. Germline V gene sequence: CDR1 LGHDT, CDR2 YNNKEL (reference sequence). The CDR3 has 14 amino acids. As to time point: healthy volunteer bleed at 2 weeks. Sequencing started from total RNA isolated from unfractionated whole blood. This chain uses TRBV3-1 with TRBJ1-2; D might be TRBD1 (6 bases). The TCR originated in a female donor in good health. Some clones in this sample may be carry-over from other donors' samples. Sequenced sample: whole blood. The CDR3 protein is CASTNTRGAGGYTF. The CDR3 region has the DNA TGTGCCAGCACCAATACTAGGGGGGCAGGCGGCTACACCTTC.